The 5 T cell receptor beta chains listed next were all sequenced from one sample in a study of Tregs in tolerant kidney transplant recipients. Clones were read by immunoSEQ multiplex PCR, and TCRdb kept only the in-frame ones, dropping some. The sample carries around 52,000 clones, about four fifths recorded once. Sequenced sample: CD4+ T cells from blood. Source of these receptors: a human donor in good health.

DNA of the CDR3: TGCGCCAGCAGCCAACCCCGGGACAGTAAGCGTAGCGAGCAGTACTTC. Its translation: CASSQPRDSKRSEQYF. The V and J genes are TRBV4-1 and TRBJ2-7; 7 positions agree with TRBD1. The CDR3 runs 16 residues. V was pared by 2 bases and J by 6 bases, with 13 bases of the junction left unmatched. Germline CDR1 is MGHRA and CDR2 is YSYEKL.

This sequence joins TRBV11-2 and TRBJ2-7; D remains ambiguous. The CDR3 runs 13 residues. The germline V gene encodes CDR1 SGHAT and CDR2 FQNNGV. With 5 bases removed from V and 1 base from J, the gap between germline ends came to 9 bases. CDR3 nucleotides: TGTGCCAGCAGCACCGAGAGGTCCTACGAGCAGTACTTC. This codes for CASSTERSYEQYF.

V usage is TRBV5-4 and J usage is TRBJ2-5; possibly TRBD1 for D (5 bases). The V gene lost 6 bases and the J gene lost 4 bases, with 13 bases spanning the gap. The CDR3 extends over 13 amino acids. The germline V gene encodes CDR1 SGHNT and CDR2 YYREEE (reference sequence). DNA of the CDR3: TGTGCCAGCACCGGACAACCGGGAGAGACCCAGTACTTC. Its protein is CASTGQPGETQYF.

This clone showed up many times. The chain employs TRBV2 and TRBJ1-5; D gene ambiguous. V lost 2 bases to trimming and J lost 6 bases, with 17 bases between them. The length of the CDR3 is 16 residues. Germline V gene sequence: CDR1 SNHLY, CDR2 FYNNEI. Here the CDR3 DNA reads TGTGCCAGCAGTGAAAGAGGTTTTTTTGCCTCTCAGCCCCAGCATTTT. This codes for CASSERGFFASQPQHF.

This rearrangement joins TRBV11-2 to TRBJ2-3, with D perhaps being TRBD1 or TRBD2 (6 bases each). Trimming shortened V by 5 bases and J by 3 bases, and 24 bases separated the two germline ends. In germline, CDR1 is SGHAT, CDR2 FQNNGV. This CDR3 is built from 18 residues. The DNA for the CDR3 is TGTGCCAGCAGCCCCACGCTACTGTTTGGCGGGACAACAGATACGCAGTATTTT. It encodes CASSPTLLFGGTTDTQYF.